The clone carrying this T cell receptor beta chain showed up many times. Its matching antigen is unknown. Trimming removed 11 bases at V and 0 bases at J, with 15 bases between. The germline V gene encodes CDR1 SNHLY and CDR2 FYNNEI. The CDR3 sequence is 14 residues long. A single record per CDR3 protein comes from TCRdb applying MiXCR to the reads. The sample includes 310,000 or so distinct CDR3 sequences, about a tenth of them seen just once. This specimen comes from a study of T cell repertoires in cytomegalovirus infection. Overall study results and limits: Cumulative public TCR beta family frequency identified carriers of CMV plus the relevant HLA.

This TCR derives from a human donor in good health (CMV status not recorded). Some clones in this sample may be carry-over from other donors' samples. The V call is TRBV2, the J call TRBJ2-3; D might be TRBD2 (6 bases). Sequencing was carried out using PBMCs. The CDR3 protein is CAVPWGESTDTQYF. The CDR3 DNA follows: TGTGCCGTCCCATGGGGGGAAAGCACAGATACGCAGTATTTT.